This TCR beta chain was observed in a study of CD8 T cells in Susac syndrome. The CDR3 loop spans 13 amino acids. In germline, CDR1 is SQVTM, CDR2 ANQGSEA. The germline V and J ends were trimmed by 6 bases and 8 bases, with 17 bases remaining between them. Random hexamers were used to reverse transcribe an amount of 0.5 to 1 ug RNA. With immunoSEQ multiplex PCR, TCR beta CDR3 was amplified across 54 Vbeta and 13 Jbeta. TCRdb re-called the immunoSEQ multiplex PCR reads with MiXCR, one entry per CDR3 protein. The table records 85,000 to 90,000 distinct CDR3 sequences, roughly 91% of them present only once. CD8+ and CD4+ T cells from blood underwent TCR beta sequencing, which was carried out in a high-throughput format. The individuals used as controls were healthy donors who had been matched for both age and sex. Negative isolation yielded the CD8+ and CD4+ T cells, while FACS enriched the TEMRA cells.

This TCR was recovered from a human donor in good health. The chain carries TRBV29-1 and TRBJ2-1, with a tentative D call TRBD1 (6 bases). Sample: CD8+ T cells from PBMCs. CDR3 amino acids: CSVEGRGWDEQFF. The DNA for the CDR3 is TGCAGCGTCGAGGGCAGGGGCTGGGATGAGCAGTTCTTC.